Below are 29 T cell receptor beta chains sequenced from a single sample in a study of cytomegalovirus exposure and HLA in healthy donors. The PCR used 60 Vbeta and 13 Jbeta primers. Profiled with immunoSEQ multiplex PCR; TCRdb holds only in-frame clones, not every one. The table lists around 140,000 clones, 60% to 85% of them singletons. The sequenced sample consisted of PBMCs. These receptors were taken from a middle-aged woman in good health and CMV-seronegative.

V usage is TRBV2 and J usage is TRBJ1-4; no clear D. Germline CDR1 reads SNHLY; CDR2 reads FYNNEI. CDR3 length equals 14 residues. Deletions cut 8 bases from V and 0 bases from J, with 10 bases between. The CDR3 here is CASFRSATNEKLFF. The CDR3 nucleotides read TGTGCCAGCTTTAGGAGTGCAACTAATGAAAAACTGTTTTTT.

The V call is TRBV30, the J call TRBJ1-5, with D possibly matching TRBD1 (5 bases). Trimming shortened V by 2 bases and J by 5 bases, and 10 bases separated the two germline ends. The CDR3 has 13 residues. Germline CDR1 GTSNPN, CDR2 SVGIG (reference sequence). CDR3 sequence reads: CAWSSGVYQPQHF. CDR3 nucleotides: TGTGCCTGGAGTTCGGGGGTCTATCAGCCCCAGCATTTT.

CDR3 DNA: TGTGCCGGAAACGGACAGCCCGGTCAGCCCCAGCATTTT. Translation gives CAGNGQPGQPQHF. V usage is TRBV2 and J usage is TRBJ1-5, with D possibly TRBD1 on 6 matching bases. The CDR3 length is 13 residues. The germline CDR1 and CDR2 sequences are SNHLY and FYNNEI. The V and J ends lost 11 bases and 6 bases respectively, with 17 bases between them.

This clone was picked up one time. This chain connects TRBV7-8 to TRBJ1-2, with a weak D call TRBD1 (5 bases). Germline V CDR1 and CDR2: SGHVS, FQNEAQ. The CDR3 is 14 amino acids. Between the trimmed V and J ends, which lost 1 base and 4 bases, there was a span of 10 bases. As DNA, the CDR3 is TGTGCCAGCAGCTTAGGCGGGGGAGGCTATGGCTACACCTTC. As protein: CASSLGGGGYGYTF.

V is TRBV2 and J is TRBJ1-2; D gene ambiguous. The CDR3 consists of 15 residues. In germline, CDR1 is SNHLY, CDR2 FYNNEI. V lost 3 bases, J lost 0 bases, and 11 bases lay in between. CDR3 sequence: CASSDFGRANYGYTF. The CDR3 nucleotides are TGTGCCAGCAGTGATTTCGGGAGAGCTAACTATGGCTACACCTTC.

The chain employs TRBV7-9 and TRBJ1-5; 7 bases agree with TRBD1. Germline CDR1 reads SEHNR; CDR2 reads FQNEAQ (reference sequence). The J segment lost 4 bases and the V segment lost 5 bases, leaving 8 bases of the junction unmatched. The CDR3 runs to 15 residues. CDR3 in DNA: TGTGCCAGCAGCGCCGGGGACAGCCCAAATCAGCCCCAGCATTTT. Encoded protein: CASSAGDSPNQPQHF. Filled out from reference TRBV7-9 and TRBJ1-5, the complete variable domain reads DTGVSQNPRHKITKRGQNVTFRCDPISEHNRLYWYRQTLGQGPEFLTYFQNEAQLEKSRLLSDRFSAERPKGSFSTLEIQRTEQGDSAMYLCASSAGDSPNQPQHFGDGTRLSIL.

The rearrangement uses TRBV2 and TRBJ1-5; D is unresolved. Germline CDR1 and CDR2: SNHLY and FYNNEI. This CDR3 comprises 12 residues. Trimming removed 3 bases at V and 9 bases at J, with 9 bases between. CDR3 DNA sequence: TGTGCCAGCAGTGAGGAGTATAGGCCCCAGCATTTT. Its translation: CASSEEYRPQHF.

The rearrangement uses TRBV6-1 and TRBJ1-1, with TRBD1 matching 8 bases. Losses at the gene ends were 0 bases for V and 7 bases for J; bases not matched to a gene: 7. Per germline, CDR1 MNHNS and CDR2 SASEGT. The CDR3 covers 15 residues. The CDR3 spells CASSEALRGRGEAFF. The CDR3 DNA reads TGTGCCAGCAGTGAAGCCCTCAGGGGGCGCGGTGAAGCTTTCTTT.

The V and J genes are TRBV5-4 and TRBJ1-2; TRBD1 agrees at 11 bases. V dropped 4 bases and J dropped 5; count of bases not matched to a gene: 7. CDR3 length equals 15 residues. CDR1 and CDR2 from the germline V gene are SGHNT and YYREEE (reference sequence). The CDR3 region has the DNA TGTGCCAGCAGCCCTAACGGACAGGGGGCGTATGGCTACACCTTC. This encodes CASSPNGQGAYGYTF.

This chain links TRBV6-5 with TRBJ1-6; TRBD1 is a possible D gene (6 bases). V was pared by 6 bases and J by 18 bases, with 15 bases between. The CDR3 length is 11 residues. Germline loops: CDR1 MNHEY, CDR2 SVGAGI. CDR3 DNA: TGTGCCAGCAGCTTAACAGGGCCGACCCACTTT. Residues: CASSLTGPTHF.

The chain is built from TRBV19 and TRBJ1-3, with TRBD1 matching over 7 bases. The CDR3 loop spans 13 amino acids. Germline CDR1 and CDR2: LNHDA and SQIVND (reference sequence). After removal of 9 bases from V and 3 bases from J, the junction contained 5 bases not matched to a gene. The DNA of the CDR3 is TGTGCCAGCCACGACAGGGATGGAAACACCATATATTTT. It yields the protein CASHDRDGNTIYF.

The CDR3 nucleotides are TGTGCCAGCAGTGGGGACAGCTACTATGGCTACACCTTC. It is translated as CASSGDSYYGYTF. This rearrangement joins TRBV2 to TRBJ1-2, with 7 nucleotides matching TRBD1. Germline lookup yields CDR1 SNHLY and CDR2 FYNNEI. The CDR3 consists of 13 residues. The V gene end was trimmed by 4 bases and the J gene end by 3 bases; junction bases not matched to a gene: 2. Full variable domain (missing parts from reference TRBV2 and TRBJ1-2): EPEVTQTPSHQVTQMGQEVILRCVPISNHLYFYWYRQILGQKVEFLVSFYNNEISEKSEIFDDQFSVERPDGSNFTLKIRSTKLEDSAMYFCASSGDSYYGYTFGSGTRLTVV.

The chain carries TRBV11-2 and TRBJ1-6; 10 bases align to TRBD1. Germline trimming cut 4 bases from V and 7 bases from J; bases unmatched to any gene: 4. CDR3 length: 15 amino acids. Germline loops: CDR1 SGHAT, CDR2 FQNNGV. The CDR3 is CASSSGTGENSPLHF. Written as DNA, the CDR3 is TGTGCCAGCAGCTCCGGGACAGGGGAAAATTCACCCCTCCACTTT.

The rearrangement joins TRBV6-1 to TRBJ1-2; weak D call: TRBD1 (6 bases). The CDR3 covers 14 residues. Germline loops: CDR1 MNHNS, CDR2 SASEGT. The germline V and J ends were trimmed by 4 bases and 2 bases, with 11 bases remaining between them. DNA for the CDR3: TGTGCCAGCAGTGTCAGGGGAAGCAACTATGGCTACACCTTC. Its translation is CASSVRGSNYGYTF.

V usage is TRBV27 and J usage is TRBJ2-1, with 7 bases fitting TRBD2. CDR3 size: 16 residues. J was trimmed by 5 bases and V by 7 bases; bases with no gene match: 14. From germline, CDR1 is MNHEY and CDR2 SMNVEV (reference sequence). Here the CDR3 DNA reads TGTGCCAGCAAAACGGTTTCCGGGGGGAAGCACAATGAGCAGTTCTTC. This codes for CASKTVSGGKHNEQFF.

The genes are TRBV9 and TRBJ2-5; the match to TRBD2 covers 8 bases. With 0 bases clipped from V and 7 bases from J, the junction kept 5 bases outside the gene matches. Germline-derived CDR1 and CDR2 are SGDLS and YYNGEE. CDR3 length: 14 amino acids. CDR3 coding DNA: TGTGCCAGCAGCGTAGTTGGGACTAGAGGGACCCAGTACTTC. Its protein is CASSVVGTRGTQYF.

The rearrangement joins TRBV15 to TRBJ2-5; 7 positions agree with TRBD1. Trimming cost V 5 bases and J 5 bases; bases outside gene matches: 11. This CDR3 is 15 amino acids long. Per germline, CDR1 LNHNV and CDR2 YYDKDF (reference sequence). The CDR3 nucleotides are TGTGCCACCAGCGGGGAACCAGGGGGTAGGGAGACCCAGTACTTC. Protein sequence: CATSGEPGGRETQYF.

The rearrangement links TRBV5-1 to TRBJ1-2; D remains unclear. The CDR3 consists of 11 residues. Germline CDR1 and CDR2: SGHRS and YFSETQ. The germline V and J ends were trimmed by 6 bases and 9 bases, with 12 bases remaining between them. CDR3 in DNA: TGCGCCAGCACCGAGGGAGGGAGCTACACCTTC. As protein: CASTEGGSYTF.

The gene calls are TRBV5-5 and TRBJ2-2; D unclear. The CDR3 covers 14 residues. The V gene's germline CDR1 is SGHKS and CDR2 YYEKEE (reference sequence). Trimming took 0 bases from V and 6 from J, leaving 9 bases between them. As DNA, the CDR3 is TGTGCCAGCAGCTTGGACCCCTCGGCCGGGGAGCTGTTTTTT. It yields the protein CASSLDPSAGELFF.

V is TRBV4-2 and J is TRBJ2-6, with D possibly being TRBD1 (5 bases). The germline CDR1 and CDR2 sequences are LGHNA and YNFKEQ. V dropped 3 bases and J dropped 0 bases, with 12 bases sitting between them. This CDR3 has 17 residues. The CDR3 coding sequence is TGTGCCAGCAGCCAGTGGGCCAGGGACTCTGGGGCCAACGTCCTGACTTTC. It is translated as CASSQWARDSGANVLTF.

This chain uses TRBV4-1 with TRBJ1-1, with TRBD1 matching over 8 bases. The germline V gene has CDR1 MGHRA and CDR2 YSYEKL. J gave up 7 bases and V 2 bases, and 6 bases lay outside the gene matches. This CDR3 region has 14 residues. The CDR3 DNA sequence: TGCGCCAGCAGCCAAACCGACAGGGGTAATGAAGCTTTCTTT. This sequence encodes CASSQTDRGNEAFF.

The CDR3 spells CASSFGLAGNEQFF. Written as DNA, the CDR3 is TGTGCCAGCAGCTTTGGACTAGCGGGTAATGAGCAGTTCTTC. The chain combines TRBV5-6 with TRBJ2-1, with 11 bases identical to TRBD2. Germline assignment: CDR1 SGHDT and CDR2 YYEEEE. The CDR3 sequence is 14 residues long. V lost 2 bases and J lost 7; bases outside the gene matches: 2. Using reference TRBV5-6 and TRBJ2-1 for the parts outside the CDR3, the full variable domain is DAGVTQSPTHLIKTRGQQVTLRCSPKSGHDTVSWYQQALGQGPQFIFQYYEEEERQRGNFPDRFSGHQFPNYSSELNVNALLLGDSALYLCASSFGLAGNEQFFGPGTRLTVL.

The rearrangement uses TRBV15 and TRBJ2-7; D remains ambiguous. CDR1 LNHNV and CDR2 YYDKDF come from the germline V gene (reference sequence). This CDR3 has 12 residues. V dropped 0 bases and J dropped 7 bases, with 7 bases sitting between them. The CDR3 nucleotides read TGTGCCACCAGCAGAGACCTAGGAGAGCAGTACTTC. This translates into CATSRDLGEQYF.

The rearrangement links TRBV5-6 to TRBJ2-1; 9 nucleotides agree with TRBD1. The CDR3 contains 18 residues. The ends lost 0 bases at V and 7 bases at J; junction bases unmatched: 14. Germline loops: CDR1 SGHDT, CDR2 YYEEEE. The CDR3 DNA reads TGTGCCAGCAGCTTGGATTTGGACAGGGGACCCCCTACAAATGAGCAGTTCTTC. It translates to CASSLDLDRGPPTNEQFF. The variable domain in full, with the rest retrieved from reference TRBV5-6 and TRBJ2-1, is DAGVTQSPTHLIKTRGQQVTLRCSPKSGHDTVSWYQQALGQGPQFIFQYYEEEERQRGNFPDRFSGHQFPNYSSELNVNALLLGDSALYLCASSLDLDRGPPTNEQFFGPGTRLTVL.

The chain uses TRBV29-1 and TRBJ2-7, with 7 nucleotides matching TRBD1. With V trimmed by 6 bases and J by 2 bases, 13 bases remained unmatched. Germline CDR1 is SQVTM and CDR2 is ANQGSEA. The CDR3 is 15 residues long. The CDR3 loop reads CSVDGGQGEPYEQYF. The CDR3 nucleotides read TGCAGCGTCGATGGTGGGCAGGGGGAACCCTACGAGCAGTACTTC.

V gene TRBV11-2 combines with J gene TRBJ1-4; tentatively, D is TRBD1 (5 bases). V was pared by 4 bases and J by 7 bases, with 10 bases between. The CDR3 extends over 13 amino acids. Germline V gives CDR1 SGHAT, CDR2 FQNNGV. CDR3 nucleotides: TGTGCCAGCAGCTCGGGACTGATTGAAAAACTGTTTTTT. Protein: CASSSGLIEKLFF.

This chain connects TRBV28 to TRBJ2-1; TRBD2 aligns across 13 bases. CDR3 size: 16 residues. Unmatched junction bases numbered 7, after V lost 3 bases and J lost 8 bases. Per germline, CDR1 MDHEN and CDR2 SYDVKM. The CDR3 loop is CASSLLLAGGIYEQFF. CDR3 in DNA: TGTGCCAGCAGTTTGTTACTAGCGGGGGGGATCTATGAGCAGTTCTTC.

The V call is TRBV7-9, the J call TRBJ2-7; D is unresolved. The germline V and J ends were trimmed by 5 bases and 2 bases, with 13 bases remaining between them. CDR1 is SEHNR and CDR2 is FQNEAQ in the germline V gene (reference sequence). CDR3 length: 14 residues. The CDR3, as DNA: TGTGCCAGCAGCCCAGTCGCCAGGACCTACGAGCAGTACTTC. This sequence encodes CASSPVARTYEQYF.

In nucleotides, the CDR3 is TGTGCCAGCGGCCGGGACAGGGGTAGTAATGAGCAGTTCTTC. It codes for CASGRDRGSNEQFF. The chain employs TRBV10-3 and TRBJ2-1; TRBD1 aligns across 10 bases. J gave up 7 bases and V 10 bases, and 10 bases lay outside the gene matches. The CDR3 spans 14 residues. Looked up from germline, CDR1 is ENHRY and CDR2 is SYGVKD.